These T cell receptor beta chains were read from a single sample in a study of shared clonotypes between healthy human individuals. Method: immunoSEQ multiplex PCR; TCRdb's copy keeps in-frame clones and lacks some. The table includes some 470,000 clones, around 78% detected once. Sample: PBMCs. These TCRs come from a middle-aged woman in good health. Some clones in this sample may be carry-over from other donors' samples. CDR3s include the opening cysteine and the closing phenylalanine or tryptophan. For some rows the clone size is stated as once, few or many, or as a class when expanded; others skip it.

TRBV28,-,CASSPRQGLSYTF
TRBV7-2,-,CASSANRGYEQYF
TRBV10-2,-,CASRDRANTEAFF
TRBV19,-,CASSMPLQGAKNIQYF
TRBV27,-,CASSFRLGNNEQFF
TRBV30,once,CAWSRGLAAGEQFF
TRBV2,-,CASRQTSGRYEQYF
TRBV7-7,-,CASSLRRVGETQYF
TRBV27,-,CASSSPMEGESEQFF
TRBV7-2,-,CASSPLALSFYGYTF
TRBV28,-,CASRSGTGSTGELFF
TRBV11-3,-,CASSSTSGSRYNEQFF
TRBV5-1,few,CASRLDSGSNQPQHF
TRBV28,-,CASSLSPGTAYQETQYF
TRBV30,few,CAWMSSILFGYTF
TRBV6-4,-,CASSAIDRGAVF
TRBV30,few,CAWSVGGGNEQYF
TRBV7-9,-,CASSLVNNEQFF
TRBV6-1,-,CASTRAGDGVDEQFF
TRBV11-2,-,CASSLVGQNYEQYF
TRBV11-1,once,CASSLVAGGWEQYF
TRBV5-1,-,CASSLIGGQPQHF
TRBV11-2,few,CASSLRDWRNYYNEQFF
TRBV29-1,few,CSESSSYGYTF
TRBV5-6,-,CASSLAGGNEQYF
TRBV9,-,CASSPHQGQGYEQYF
TRBV2,-,CASSVGTGWGYEQYF
TRBV19,-,CASQQADTYNEQFF
TRBV4-3,-,CASSFSSTYEQYF
TRBV11-2,many,CASSLGQNTEAFF
TRBV2,-,CASSGTQGSGGYTF
TRBV14,few,CASSQERQGAYNEQFF
TRBV19,few,CASSIGGGEQYF
TRBV30,-,CAWSAAGFLREQYF
TRBV4-2,few,CASSQETSGTTPYNEQFF
TRBV29-1,-,CSGVTGTTYEQYF
TRBV6-1,-,CASSSGTGGAEQYF
TRBV7-2,once,CASSTTSGSHTGELFF
TRBV7-2,-,CASSSTSGSYNEQFF
TRBV7-8,-,CASSSWGLAVNEQFF
TRBV6-4,-,CASSVHRGERTNEKLFF
TRBV7-3,-,CASSLRLAGGYNEQFF